Listed below are T cell receptor beta chains from one sample, sequenced in a study of ipilimumab plus nivolumab after autologous stem cell transplantation. Data came from immunoSEQ multiplex PCR; TCRdb stores just in-frame clones and leaves some out. Of 20,000 to 25,000 clones in the sample, about three quarters are singletons; the top ten hold more than 15%. Sequences were derived from PBMCs, sampled in a trial of ipilimumab plus nivolumab as post-transplant consolidation. The receptors originated from a male donor with diffuse large B-cell lymphoma. Each CDR3 is given with its conserved first and last residue. A D gene is named only where the DNA matches it firmly. Where a row states a size, it is once, few, many or the class of an expanded clone; other rows omit it.

v_call,clone_size,j_call,d_call,cdr3_aa,cdr3_nt
TRBV6-5,once,TRBJ1-2,.,CASSSPWDGRYTF,TGTGCCAGCAGTTCGCCCTGGGACGGGCGCTACACCTTC
TRBV7-3,once,TRBJ2-3,TRBD2,CASSSGGTALGTQYF,TGTGCCAGCAGCTCGGGGGGGACCGCTCTGGGTACGCAGTATTTT
TRBV7-2,.,TRBJ2-7,.,CASSFQTAGQYF,TGTGCCAGCAGCTTTCAGACAGCAGGGCAGTACTTC
TRBV10-3,.,TRBJ2-5,.,CAISVKLGETQYF,TGTGCCATCAGTGTTAAGCTAGGAGAGACCCAGTACTTC
TRBV7-2,.,TRBJ1-6,.,CASSPRGTGSPLHF,TGTGCCAGCAGCCCCCGTGGCACAGGCTCACCCCTCCACTTT
TRBV6-5,.,TRBJ2-2,.,CASSYDSTTGELFF,TGTGCCAGCAGTTACGACAGTACAACCGGGGAGCTGTTTTTT
TRBV28,few,TRBJ1-5,.,CASSAGGATVSNQPQHF,TGTGCCAGCAGCGCGGGGGGGGCTACTGTTAGCAATCAGCCCCAGCATTTT
TRBV27,.,TRBJ2-5,.,CASRGQETQYF,TGTGCCAGTAGAGGTCAAGAGACCCAGTACTTC
TRBV7-9,.,TRBJ1-5,.,CASRGGEWWGNQPQHF,TGTGCCAGCAGGGGAGGGGAGTGGTGGGGCAATCAGCCCCAGCATTTT
TRBV19,.,TRBJ1-1,TRBD1,CASSPGTGGPNTEAFF,TGTGCCAGTAGCCCCGGGACAGGGGGACCGAACACTGAAGCTTTCTTT
TRBV2,.,TRBJ1-1,.,CASSLRSPTEAFF,TGTGCCAGCAGTTTGCGGTCTCCCACTGAAGCTTTCTTT
TRBV29-1,.,TRBJ2-5,.,CSVEEQWETQYF,TGCAGCGTTGAGGAACAGTGGGAGACCCAGTACTTC
TRBV6-5,.,TRBJ1-6,TRBD1,CASRSLGQGESPLHF,TGTGCCAGCAGATCCCTTGGACAGGGCGAATCACCCCTCCACTTT
TRBV2,.,TRBJ1-4,.,CASSSRRRGEKLFF,TGTGCCAGCAGTAGCCGCCGCAGGGGTGAAAAACTGTTTTTT
TRBV6-5,.,TRBJ1-3,.,CASSLERGGNTIYF,TGTGCCAGCAGTCTCGAACGGGGTGGAAACACCATATATTTT
TRBV2,.,TRBJ1-2,.,CASSEETGVYGYTF,TGTGCCAGCAGTGAGGAGACAGGCGTCTATGGCTACACCTTC
TRBV6-5,.,TRBJ2-1,TRBD2,CASSSGSGGPYNEQFF,TGTGCCAGCAGTTCGGGTAGCGGGGGGCCTTACAATGAGCAGTTCTTC